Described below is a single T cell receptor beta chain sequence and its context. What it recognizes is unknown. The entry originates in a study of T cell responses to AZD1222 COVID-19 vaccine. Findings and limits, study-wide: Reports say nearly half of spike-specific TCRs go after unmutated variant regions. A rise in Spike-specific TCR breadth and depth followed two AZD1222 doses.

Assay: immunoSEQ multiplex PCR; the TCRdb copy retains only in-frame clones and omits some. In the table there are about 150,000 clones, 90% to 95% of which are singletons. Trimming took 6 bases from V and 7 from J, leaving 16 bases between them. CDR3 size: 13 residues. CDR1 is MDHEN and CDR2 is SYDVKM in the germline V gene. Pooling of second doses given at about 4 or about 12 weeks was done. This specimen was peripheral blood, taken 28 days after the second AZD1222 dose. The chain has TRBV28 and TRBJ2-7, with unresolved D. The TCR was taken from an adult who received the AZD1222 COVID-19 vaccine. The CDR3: CASRASWADEQYF. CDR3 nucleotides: TGTGCCAGCAGGGCCTCCTGGGCCGATGAGCAGTACTTC.